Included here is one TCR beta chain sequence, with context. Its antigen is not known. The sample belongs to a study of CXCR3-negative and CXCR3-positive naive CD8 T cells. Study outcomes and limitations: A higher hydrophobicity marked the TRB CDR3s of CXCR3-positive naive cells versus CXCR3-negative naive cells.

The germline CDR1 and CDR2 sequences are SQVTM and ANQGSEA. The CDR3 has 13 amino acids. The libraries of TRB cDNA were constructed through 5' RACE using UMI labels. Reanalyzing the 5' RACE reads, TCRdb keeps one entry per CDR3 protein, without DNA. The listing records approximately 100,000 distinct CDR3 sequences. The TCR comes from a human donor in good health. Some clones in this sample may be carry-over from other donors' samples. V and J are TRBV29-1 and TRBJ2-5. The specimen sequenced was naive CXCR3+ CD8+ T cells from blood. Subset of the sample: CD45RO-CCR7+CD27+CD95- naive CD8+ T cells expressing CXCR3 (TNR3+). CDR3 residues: CSVIPTRQETQYF.